This T cell receptor (beta chain) was profiled in a study of neoadjuvant anti-PD-1 for oral cavity cancer. Study at large: Nivolumab at 3 mg/kg was mostly given biweekly, three to four doses, pre-surgery.

Cohort: HPV-negative, locally advanced oral cavity squamous cell carcinoma patients. Analysis of PBMCs was direct, with no culture step. Germline V lookup: CDR1 SGHNT, CDR2 YENEEA. V lost 5 bases and J lost 7, with 15 bases in between. The CDR3 runs to 14 residues. Blood libraries mostly used roughly 440 ng genomic DNA, six replicates each. Only in-frame clones appear in the TCRdb table, and some are missing; sequencing was by immunoSEQ multiplex PCR. This sample yields 75,000 or so clones, of which roughly four fifths are seen a single time; 2.5% to 4% belongs to the top ten. Sequences were derived from PBMCs, sampled before nivolumab (anti-PD-1) treatment. The chain employs TRBV11-3 and TRBJ2-1; D might be TRBD2 (6 bases). This TCR was recovered from a person between 35 and 79 years old with oral cavity squamous cell carcinoma. CDR3: CASSPLGGENEQFF. The CDR3 DNA reads as TGTGCCAGCAGCCCTCTGGGGGGAGAAAATGAGCAGTTCTTC.